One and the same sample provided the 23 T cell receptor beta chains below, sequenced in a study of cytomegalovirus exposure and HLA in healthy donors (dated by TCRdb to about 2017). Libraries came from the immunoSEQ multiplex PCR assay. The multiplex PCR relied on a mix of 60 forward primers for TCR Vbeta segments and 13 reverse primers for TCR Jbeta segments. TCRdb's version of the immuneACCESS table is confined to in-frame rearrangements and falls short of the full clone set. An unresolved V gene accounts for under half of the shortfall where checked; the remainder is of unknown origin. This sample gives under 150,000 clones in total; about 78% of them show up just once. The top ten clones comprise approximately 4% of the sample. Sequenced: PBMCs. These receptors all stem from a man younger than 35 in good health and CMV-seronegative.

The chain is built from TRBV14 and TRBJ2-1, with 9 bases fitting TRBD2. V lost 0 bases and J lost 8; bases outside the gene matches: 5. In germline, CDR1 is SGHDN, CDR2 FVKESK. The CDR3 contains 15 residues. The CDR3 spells CASSQERLAGHEQFF. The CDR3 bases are TGTGCCAGCAGCCAAGAAAGGCTAGCGGGGCATGAGCAGTTCTTC.

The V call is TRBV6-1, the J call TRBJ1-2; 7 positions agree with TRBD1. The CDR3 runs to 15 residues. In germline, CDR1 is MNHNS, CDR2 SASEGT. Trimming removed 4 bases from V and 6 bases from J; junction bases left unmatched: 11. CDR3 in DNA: TGTGCCAGCAGTGCTATGCGGGACAGCGCCGATGGCTACACCTTC. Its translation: CASSAMRDSADGYTF.

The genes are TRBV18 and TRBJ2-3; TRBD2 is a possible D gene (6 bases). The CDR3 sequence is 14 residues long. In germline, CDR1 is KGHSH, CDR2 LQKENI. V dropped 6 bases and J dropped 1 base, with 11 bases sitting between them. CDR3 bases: TGTGCCAGCTCCGGAGGGCCGGGCACAGATACGCAGTATTTT. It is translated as CASSGGPGTDTQYF.

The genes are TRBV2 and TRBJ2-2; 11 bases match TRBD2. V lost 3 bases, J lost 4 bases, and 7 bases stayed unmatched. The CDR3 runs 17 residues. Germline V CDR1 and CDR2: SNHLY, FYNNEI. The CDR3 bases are TGTGCCAGCAGTGAGGGGCTAGCGGGAGGCAGCACCGGGGAGCTGTTTTTT. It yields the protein CASSEGLAGGSTGELFF.

This chain's CDR3 is CASSLREGPGETQYF. Written as DNA, the CDR3 is TGTGCCAGCAGTTTGCGGGAGGGCCCCGGAGAGACCCAGTACTTC. This chain uses TRBV28 with TRBJ2-5; 9 nucleotides line up with TRBD2. The ends lost 3 bases at V and 4 bases at J; junction bases unmatched: 6. CDR1 is MDHEN and CDR2 is SYDVKM in the germline V gene. CDR3 length: 15 amino acids. Filled out from reference TRBV28 and TRBJ2-5, the complete variable domain reads DVKVTQSSRYLVKRTGEKVFLECVQDMDHENMFWYRQDPGLGLRLIYFSYDVKMKEKGDIPEGYSVSREKKERFSLILESASTNQTSMYLCASSLREGPGETQYFGPGTRLLVL.

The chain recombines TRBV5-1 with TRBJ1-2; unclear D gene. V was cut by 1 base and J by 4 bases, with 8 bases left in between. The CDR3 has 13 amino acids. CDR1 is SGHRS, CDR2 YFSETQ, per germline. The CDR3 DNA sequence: TGCGCCAGCAGCTTGCCTACGGTCTATGGCTACACCTTC. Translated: CASSLPTVYGYTF. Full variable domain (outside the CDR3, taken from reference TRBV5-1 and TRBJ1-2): KAGVTQTPRYLIKTRGQQVTLSCSPISGHRSVSWYQQTPGQGLQFLFEYFSETQRNKGNFPGRFSGRQFSNSRSEMNVSTLELGDSALYLCASSLPTVYGYTFGSGTRLTVV.

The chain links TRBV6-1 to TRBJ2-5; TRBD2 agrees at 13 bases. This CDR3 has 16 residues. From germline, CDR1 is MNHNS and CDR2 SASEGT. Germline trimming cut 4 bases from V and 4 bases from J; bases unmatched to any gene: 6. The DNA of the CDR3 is TGTGCCAGCAGTGTCGGACTAGCGGGAGCCCCAGAGACCCAGTACTTC. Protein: CASSVGLAGAPETQYF.

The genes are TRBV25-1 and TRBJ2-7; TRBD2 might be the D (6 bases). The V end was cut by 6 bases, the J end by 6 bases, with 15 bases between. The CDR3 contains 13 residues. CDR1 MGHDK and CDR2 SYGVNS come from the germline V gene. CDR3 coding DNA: TGTGCCAGCAGGGGCGGGACGGTCGTCGAGCAGTACTTC. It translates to CASRGGTVVEQYF.

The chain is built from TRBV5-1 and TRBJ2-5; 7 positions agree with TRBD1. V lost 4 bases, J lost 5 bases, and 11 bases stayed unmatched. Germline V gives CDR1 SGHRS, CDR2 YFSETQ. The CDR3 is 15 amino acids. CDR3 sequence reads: CASSKGTAGGETQYF. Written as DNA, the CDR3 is TGCGCCAGCAGCAAGGGGACAGCCGGTGGGGAGACCCAGTACTTC. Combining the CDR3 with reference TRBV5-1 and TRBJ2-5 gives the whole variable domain KAGVTQTPRYLIKTRGQQVTLSCSPISGHRSVSWYQQTPGQGLQFLFEYFSETQRNKGNFPGRFSGRQFSNSRSEMNVSTLELGDSALYLCASSKGTAGGETQYFGPGTRLLVL.

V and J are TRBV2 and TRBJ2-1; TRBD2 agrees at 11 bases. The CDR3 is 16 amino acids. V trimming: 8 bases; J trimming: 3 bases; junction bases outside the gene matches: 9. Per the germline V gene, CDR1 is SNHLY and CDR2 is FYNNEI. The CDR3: CASWELAGVLYNEQFF. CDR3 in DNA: TGTGCCAGCTGGGAACTAGCGGGGGTCCTCTACAATGAGCAGTTCTTC. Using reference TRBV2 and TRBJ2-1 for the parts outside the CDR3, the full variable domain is EPEVTQTPSHQVTQMGQEVILRCVPISNHLYFYWYRQILGQKVEFLVSFYNNEISEKSEIFDDQFSVERPDGSNFTLKIRSTKLEDSAMYFCASWELAGVLYNEQFFGPGTRLTVL.

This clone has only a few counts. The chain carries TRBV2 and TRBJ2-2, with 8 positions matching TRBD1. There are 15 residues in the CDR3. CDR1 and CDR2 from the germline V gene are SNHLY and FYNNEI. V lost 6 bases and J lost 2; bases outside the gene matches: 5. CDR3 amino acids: CASRAGTGNTGELFF. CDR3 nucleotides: TGTGCCAGCAGAGCCGGGACAGGAAACACCGGGGAGCTGTTTTTT.

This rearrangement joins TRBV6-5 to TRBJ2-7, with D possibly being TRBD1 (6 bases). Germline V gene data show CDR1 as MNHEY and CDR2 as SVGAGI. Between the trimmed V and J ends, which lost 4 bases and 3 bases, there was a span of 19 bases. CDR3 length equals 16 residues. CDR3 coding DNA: TGTGCCAGCAGTTTCGACAGGTCGAAGAGGGTCTACGAGCAGTACTTC. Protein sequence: CASSFDRSKRVYEQYF.

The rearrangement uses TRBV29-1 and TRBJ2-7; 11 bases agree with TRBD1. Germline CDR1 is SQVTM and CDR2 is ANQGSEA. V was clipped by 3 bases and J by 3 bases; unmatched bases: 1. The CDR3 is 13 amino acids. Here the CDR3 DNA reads TGCAGCGTTGAGGGACAGGGGGGCTACGAGCAGTACTTC. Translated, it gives CSVEGQGGYEQYF.

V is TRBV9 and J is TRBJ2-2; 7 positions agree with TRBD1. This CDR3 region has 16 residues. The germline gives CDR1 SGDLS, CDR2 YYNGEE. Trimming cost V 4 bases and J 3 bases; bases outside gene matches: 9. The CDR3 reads CASSPRTGVDTGELFF. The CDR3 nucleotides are TGTGCCAGCAGCCCCCGGACAGGCGTAGACACCGGGGAGCTGTTTTTT.

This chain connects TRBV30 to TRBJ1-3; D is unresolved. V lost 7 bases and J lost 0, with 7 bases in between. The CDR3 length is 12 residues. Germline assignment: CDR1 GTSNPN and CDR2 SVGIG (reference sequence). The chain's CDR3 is CASRGSGNTIYF. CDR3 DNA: TGTGCCTCCCGGGGCTCTGGAAACACCATATATTTT.

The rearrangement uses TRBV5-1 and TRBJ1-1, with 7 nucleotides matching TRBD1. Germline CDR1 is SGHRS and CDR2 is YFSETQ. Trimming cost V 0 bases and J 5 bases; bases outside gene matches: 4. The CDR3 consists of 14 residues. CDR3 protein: CASSLGDRDTEAFF. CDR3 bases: TGCGCCAGCAGCTTGGGCGACAGGGATACTGAAGCTTTCTTT. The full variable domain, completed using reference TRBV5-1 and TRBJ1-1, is KAGVTQTPRYLIKTRGQQVTLSCSPISGHRSVSWYQQTPGQGLQFLFEYFSETQRNKGNFPGRFSGRQFSNSRSEMNVSTLELGDSALYLCASSLGDRDTEAFFGQGTRLTVV.

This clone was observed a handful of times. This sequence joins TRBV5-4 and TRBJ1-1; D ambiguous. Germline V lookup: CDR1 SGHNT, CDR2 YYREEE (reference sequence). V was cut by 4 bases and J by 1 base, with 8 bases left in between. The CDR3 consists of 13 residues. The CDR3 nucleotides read TGTGCCAGCAGCCTCTCCTCGAACACTGAAGCTTTCTTT. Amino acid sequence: CASSLSSNTEAFF. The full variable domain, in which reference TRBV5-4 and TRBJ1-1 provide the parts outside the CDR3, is ETGVTQSPTHLIKTRGQQVTLRCSSQSGHNTVSWYQQALGQGPQFIFQYYREEENGRGNFPPRFSGLQFPNYSSELNVNALELDDSALYLCASSLSSNTEAFFGQGTRLTVV.

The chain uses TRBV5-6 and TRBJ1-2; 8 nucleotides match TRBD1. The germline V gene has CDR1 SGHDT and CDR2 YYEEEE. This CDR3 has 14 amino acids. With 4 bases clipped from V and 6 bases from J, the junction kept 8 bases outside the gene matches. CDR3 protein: CASSPETGVDGYTF. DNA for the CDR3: TGTGCCAGCAGCCCGGAGACAGGGGTTGATGGCTACACCTTC.

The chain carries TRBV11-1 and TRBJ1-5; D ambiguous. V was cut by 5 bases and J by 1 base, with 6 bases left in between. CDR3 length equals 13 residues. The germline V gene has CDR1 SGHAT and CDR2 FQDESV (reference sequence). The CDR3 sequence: CASSRRSNQPQHF. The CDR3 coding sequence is TGTGCCAGCAGCCGCAGGAGCAATCAGCCCCAGCATTTT.

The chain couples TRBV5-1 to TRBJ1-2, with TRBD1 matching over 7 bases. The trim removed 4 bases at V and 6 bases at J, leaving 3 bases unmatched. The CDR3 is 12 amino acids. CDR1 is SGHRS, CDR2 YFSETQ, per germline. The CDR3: CASSATGDGYTF. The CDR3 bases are TGCGCCAGCAGCGCAACAGGGGATGGCTACACCTTC.

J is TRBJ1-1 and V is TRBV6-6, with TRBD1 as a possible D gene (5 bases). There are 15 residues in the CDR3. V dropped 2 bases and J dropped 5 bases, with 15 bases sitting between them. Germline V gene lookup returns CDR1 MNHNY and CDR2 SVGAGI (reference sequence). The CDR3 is CASSYRTQTGTEAFF. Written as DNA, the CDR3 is TGTGCCAGCAGTTACCGGACACAAACTGGGACTGAAGCTTTCTTT.

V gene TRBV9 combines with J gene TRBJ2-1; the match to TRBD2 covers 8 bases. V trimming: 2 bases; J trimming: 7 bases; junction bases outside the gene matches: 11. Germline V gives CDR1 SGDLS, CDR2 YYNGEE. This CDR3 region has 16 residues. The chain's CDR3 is CASSVSGARGWNEQFF. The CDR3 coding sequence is TGTGCCAGCAGCGTTAGCGGGGCGAGGGGATGGAATGAGCAGTTCTTC.

The CDR3 DNA reads as TGTGCCAGCAGCTTAGGTTTCGGACAAGCACCCGATGGCTACACCTTC. This gives the protein CASSLGFGQAPDGYTF. The rearrangement uses TRBV11-2 and TRBJ1-2, with D perhaps matching TRBD1 (5 bases). V lost 1 base, J lost 6 bases, and 18 bases lay in between. This CDR3 spans 16 amino acids. Germline V gene data show CDR1 as SGHAT and CDR2 as FQNNGV.